The entry below gives a single TCR beta chain sequence along with its context. Its antigen is unknown. The CDR3 length is 17 residues. Germline V gives CDR1 LGHNA, CDR2 YNFKEQ. Germline trimming cut 0 bases from V and 3 bases from J; bases unmatched to any gene: 6. Repertoires were generated with immunoSEQ multiplex PCR, while TCRdb's copy carries only in-frame clones and drops some. This sample has 300,000 to 350,000 clones, with around 89% found just once. The record originates from a study of Ad26.COV2.S vaccination and SARS-CoV-2 variants. About the study: Of the COV1001 trial arms, the Ad26.COV2.S arm included the donor. Dosing was one shot or two shots 56 days apart. Whole-study results and caveats: Substantial response breadth was reportedly seen for spike-specific CD8+ and CD4+ T cells after vaccination.

The treatment here: around 19 received Ad26.COV2.S at low or high dose, single or two shots; about 5 received placebo; per-sample allocation not given. All samples were drawn on day 63, counting from the first vaccine or placebo injection. An Ad26 vector carrying the Wuhan-strain SARS-CoV-2 spike served as the vaccine. Specimen: peripheral blood, collected in a trial of Ad26.COV2.S vaccine versus placebo. V is TRBV4-2 and J is TRBJ2-3; TRBD2 agrees at 10 bases. The clonotype was recovered from a person between 18 and 65 years old who received the Ad26.COV2.S COVID-19 vaccine or a placebo. CDR3 bases: TGTGCCAGCAGCCAAGAAGGCAGCGGGAGGGCTACAGATACGCAGTATTTT. Residues: CASSQEGSGRATDTQYF.